Listed below are T cell receptor beta chains from one sample, sequenced in a study of T cell repertoires in cytomegalovirus infection. TCRdb reprocessed the reads with MiXCR, giving one entry per CDR3 protein. The sample lists fewer than 700,000 distinct CDR3 sequences, 24% seen once, with roughly 8% in the top ten. Sequenced input: CD8+ T cells from PBMCs. These receptor sequences come from a human donor in good health (CMV status not recorded). Some clones in this sample may be carry-over from other donors' samples. Each CDR3 is given with its conserved first and last residue. The order of the fields is D gene, V gene, clone size, J gene, CDR3 protein, CDR3 DNA. The D gene is left open where the match is weak. Some rows have no size entry. The others give once, few or many, or a class for an expanded clone.

>NA|TRBV12-3/TRBV12-4|NA|TRBJ2-1
CASAAGHNEQFF
TGTGCCAGCGCGGCAGGACACAATGAGCAGTTCTTC
>NA|TRBV29-1|few|TRBJ2-1
CSVEDGTRGSYNEQFF
TGCAGCGTTGAAGACGGGACTCGAGGCTCCTACAATGAGCAGTTCTTC
>TRBD2|TRBV5-1|few|TRBJ2-3
CASSLTPKAGGPTDTQYF
TGCGCCAGCAGCTTGACCCCTAAAGCGGGGGGGCCCACAGATACGCAGTATTTT
>NA|TRBV6-4|NA|TRBJ2-3
CASSPLGRVSTDTQYF
TGTGCCAGCAGCCCCCTCGGGCGGGTCAGCACAGATACGCAGTATTTT
>NA|TRBV28|NA|TRBJ1-2
CASSKTNRADGYTF
TGTGCCAGCAGCAAAACTAACAGGGCTGACGGCTACACCTTC
>TRBD1|TRBV2|few|TRBJ1-5
CASSDGQGSNQPQHF
TGTGCCAGCAGTGATGGACAGGGGAGCAATCAGCCCCAGCATTTT
>NA|TRBV5-1|NA|TRBJ1-1
CASSGGSTGSEAFF
TGCGCCAGCAGCGGCGGGTCCACGGGATCTGAAGCTTTCTTT
>TRBD1|TRBV5-4|NA|TRBJ2-1
CASSLEVTGAGNEQFF
TGTGCCAGCAGCTTGGAGGTGACAGGGGCGGGTAATGAGCAGTTCTTC
>TRBD1|TRBV19|many|TRBJ1-1
CASSGTGYKNTEAFF
TGTGCCAGTAGTGGGACAGGGTACAAGAACACTGAAGCTTTCTTT
>TRBD1|TRBV7-4|NA|TRBJ1-1
CASSPGQGGSAFF
TGTGCCAGCAGCCCCGGACAGGGGGGATCCGCTTTCTTT
>NA|TRBV27|NA|TRBJ1-4
CASTRRGRSNEKLFF
TGTGCCAGCACCCGACGGGGGAGATCTAATGAAAAACTGTTTTTT
>NA|TRBV20-1|few|TRBJ1-4
CSASIRGDEKLFF
TGCAGTGCTAGTATCAGGGGTGATGAAAAACTGTTTTTT
>NA|TRBV10-3|NA|TRBJ2-5
CAIWAGGYQETQYF
TGTGCCATCTGGGCAGGGGGGTACCAAGAGACCCAGTACTTC